This T cell receptor beta chain was profiled in a study of cytomegalovirus exposure and HLA in healthy donors. Study observations and caveats: Cytomegalovirus association was assigned to more than 150 TCR beta chains.

This CDR3 has 15 residues. Trimming removed 5 bases at V and 1 base at J, with 14 bases between. The germline V gene encodes CDR1 SGHTA and CDR2 FQGNSA. This table comes from immunoSEQ multiplex PCR, and its TCRdb copy is limited to in-frame clones, with some not included. This table has roughly 140,000 clones, around 90% appearing once. Regarding this clone: The antigen is unknown.

The sequenced sample was PBMCs. The clonotype was recovered from a woman aged 18-29 years in good health and CMV-seropositive. The chain recombines TRBV7-2 with TRBJ2-5; a weak D match, TRBD2 (6 bases). CDR3 sequence reads: CASSQTILAQETQYF. DNA of the CDR3: TGTGCCAGCAGCCAAACGATACTAGCCCAAGAGACCCAGTACTTC.